This passage covers 8 T cell receptor beta chains from one sample sequenced in a study of blood T cell repertoires in COVID-19. Method: immunoSEQ multiplex PCR; TCRdb's copy keeps in-frame clones and lacks some. The sample lists over 100,000 clones; approximately 88% were seen once. Sequencing was carried out using peripheral blood. The receptors here all came from a man aged 45-65 years with acute or convalescent COVID-19.

The genes are TRBV9 and TRBJ2-1; a weak D match, TRBD1 (6 bases). The CDR3 has 14 amino acids. V was trimmed by 0 bases and J by 8 bases, leaving 12 bases between them. Per the germline V gene, CDR1 is SGDLS and CDR2 is YYNGEE. This chain's CDR3 is CASSVAAEGDEQFF. Here the CDR3 DNA reads TGTGCCAGCAGCGTAGCGGCAGAGGGGGATGAGCAGTTCTTC.

This clone occurred once. V and J are TRBV18 and TRBJ2-2; TRBD1 agrees at 7 bases. Germline V gene lookup returns CDR1 KGHSH and CDR2 LQKENI. This CDR3 region has 15 residues. The J segment lost 0 bases and the V segment lost 3 bases, leaving 1 base of the junction unmatched. As DNA, the CDR3 is TGTGCCAGCTCACCGCAGGGGGCGAACACCGGGGAGCTGTTTTTT. Translated, it gives CASSPQGANTGELFF. The whole variable domain, filled in from reference TRBV18 and TRBJ2-2, reads NAGVMQNPRHLVRRRGQEARLRCSPMKGHSHVYWYRQLPEEGLKFMVYLQKENIIDESGMPKERFSAEFPKEGPSILRIQQVVRGDSAAYFCASSPQGANTGELFFGEGSRLTVL.

The count of this clone is one. Written as DNA, the CDR3 is TGTGCCAGCTCACTGGACAGGGTTGCTGAAAAACTGTTTTTT. This codes for CASSLDRVAEKLFF. The V gene is TRBV18, the J gene TRBJ1-4; 8 bases align to TRBD1. From germline, CDR1 is KGHSH and CDR2 LQKENI. V lost 4 bases and J lost 7; bases outside the gene matches: 5. The CDR3 totals 14 residues.

The chain uses TRBV27 and TRBJ2-7; D gene ambiguous. CDR3 length: 14 residues. Trimming cost V 0 bases and J 2 bases, with 8 bases left between them. Germline loops: CDR1 MNHEY, CDR2 SMNVEV (reference sequence). Written as DNA, the CDR3 is TGTGCCAGCAGTTTATCCCGATCTACCTACGAGCAGTACTTC. It codes for CASSLSRSTYEQYF.

This rearrangement joins TRBV12-3 or TRBV12-4 to TRBJ1-5; 7 bases are shared with TRBD1. There are 12 residues in the CDR3. The V segment lost 6 bases and the J segment 10 bases; nucleotides outside the gene matches: 6. The CDR3, as DNA: TGTGCCAGCAGCCAAGACAGGGTTCCCCAGCATTTT. Its protein product is CASSQDRVPQHF.

This clone came up a few times. The chain links TRBV5-1 to TRBJ1-2; a possible D gene is TRBD1 (5 bases). The CDR3 consists of 14 residues. Trimming removed 3 bases from V and 4 bases from J, with 13 bases in between. Germline V CDR1 and CDR2: SGHRS, YFSETQ. CDR3 protein: CASSSMDTAYGYTF. In DNA, the CDR3 is TGCGCCAGCAGCTCGATGGACACCGCCTATGGCTACACCTTC.

This clone has a single count. The CDR3 spells CASIGQGDPSYEQYF. Here the CDR3 DNA reads TGTGCCAGCATCGGACAGGGGGACCCCTCCTACGAGCAGTACTTC. The chain recombines TRBV2 with TRBJ2-7; 10 bases align to TRBD1. The germline gives CDR1 SNHLY, CDR2 FYNNEI. This CDR3 has 15 residues. With V trimmed by 7 bases and J by 0 bases, 6 bases remained unmatched.

The chain uses TRBV21-1 and TRBJ1-3; TRBD1 reflects the table's D call only, with no check against the DNA. TRBV21-1 is a listed pseudogene. The CDR3 consists of 14 residues. CDR3 nucleotides: TGTGCCAGCAGCAAAGGACAGTCTGGAAACACCATATATTTT. Residues: CASSKGQSGNTIYF.